This T cell receptor beta chain was captured in a study of shared clonotypes between healthy human individuals (dated by TCRdb to about 2020). Study-wide context: The cohort comprised a couple of women and a few men aged 18 to 49 years. For each donor, CD4 naive and CD4 memory were each given three plates, CD8 naive was given two plates, and CD8 memory was given one plate. To estimate repertoire size and how much clonotype sharing occurs between individuals, the study deeply sequenced the blood TCR repertoires of roughly 5 healthy adults. Libraries were prepared and TCR repertoires were sequenced by different laboratories using diverse techniques, in order to increase sequencing depth and limit assay-specific biases. Each donor's leukapheresis produced roughly between roughly 0.85 and 9.5 billion PBMCs. What the research found in general, with its limitations: Rarefaction of sorted-subset datasets indicated incomplete sequencing despite the large sequencing depth. Approximately 5% of naive CD4, around 3.6% of naive CD8, approximately 2.2% of memory CD4, and 0.4% of memory CD8 clonotypes were shared across several donors. Based on pairwise subsampling, the degree of clonotype sharing among donors was expected to be affected by sequencing depth. The genetic and exposure-history diversity represented was limited by the small number of donors. Only blood was sampled, and tissue TCR repertoires likely differ from those in blood. Compared with non-shared clonotypes, clonotypes shared by all four sorted-subset donors had higher generation probabilities. Larger estimated clonotype richness was generally found for naive subsets than for memory subsets.

On this clone itself: Its antigen remains unidentified. No qualities accompany the bases; no much larger clone lies one base away.

CDR1 and CDR2, per the germline V gene, are MNHEY and SVGAGI. Reading from cysteine to phenylalanine, the CDR3 counts 15 amino acids. This entry keeps only the CDR3 DNA: 45 bases, framed from base 1. The trim is 6 bases for V and 1 base for J, with a gap of 15 bases between the germline ends. Using the deep immunoSEQ assay, multiplex PCR amplified TCR CDR3 regions from genomic DNA. Extracted genomic DNA from each cell subset was spread evenly across all wells of several immunoSEQ 96-well plates, with each plate serving as a replicate. For sorted subsets, around 200 ng genomic DNA, equal to 30,000 to 35,000 T cell genomes, was loaded into each replicate PCR. Purified libraries were quantified with a Qubit 3.0 fluorometer, sized on a Bioanalyzer 2100, and re-quantified with the KAPA Library Quantification kit. Each immunoSEQ 96-well plate was sequenced on its own single-read 150-cycle Illumina NextSeq 550 flow cell. The original pipeline was this. Because only junctional sequences without quality scores were contained in the immunoSEQ output, filtering matching that applied to full-length reads could not be performed. To assign V/J genes and CDR3, sequences were annotated using PyIR, a Python wrapper for IgBLAST v1.9, with IMGT germline references. Any read was removed if the V/J assignment was weak (E-value above 1e-6), the CDR3 was missing, or the read contained stop codons, out-of-frame junctions, or ambiguous translated residues. V3J clonotypes were defined as sequences sharing the same inferred V gene, J gene, and CDR3 amino acid sequence. Percentage overlap between repertoires was computed as shared unique clonotypes divided by the size of the smaller repertoire. Three approaches were used to assess repertoire richness: RTK rarefaction, the Chao1 estimator, and Recon v2.1 estimates of unobserved clonotypes. For all TCRbeta clonotypes obtained by the gDNA method from a few donors, generation probabilities were computed with OLGA. As stored in TCRdb, this immuneACCESS dataset retains in-frame rearrangements with V and J assigned. A fraction of the clones does not appear; measured against another copy, unresolved V genes explain less than half of the discrepancy, and the remainder lacks a known reason. The V and J calls and the clone size are those of that table, but D and trimming were determined from the DNA. The sample contains under 1,900,000 clones, approximately 98.5% of them found a single time. Approximately 0.4% of the sample belongs to the ten largest clones.

The donors were healthy, HIV-negative adults who had no recently reported acute infections or vaccinations. Every donor was a Caucasian adult living in Nashville, Tennessee, USA. Magnetic negative selection was used to enrich CD4+ T cells, after which naive cells were positively selected on CD45RA and the negative fraction became the memory subset. Blood was obtained by leukapheresis, after which PBMCs were separated by Ficoll-Histopaque density gradient centrifugation and cryopreserved in liquid nitrogen vapor phase. Analytical flow cytometry was used to check the purity and quantity of each magnetically sorted T cell population. Genomic DNA was isolated from each sorted fraction and quantified by UV absorbance on a Nanodrop 2000c.

Sequencing was carried out using naive CD4+ T cells sorted from blood. In light of the paper, this sample's cell subset or site label describes: CD45RA+ positively selected. This clonotype was sampled from a man aged 25-45 years in good health. The sequence joins TRBV6-5 to TRBJ1-1; the best D guess is TRBD1, with 6 bases matching. The DNA reads TGTGCCAGCAGCCTGAGGGGGATGACGAACACTGAAGCTTTCTTT. Its translation is CASSLRGMTNTEAFF.